At least ten counts were recorded for the clone carrying this T cell receptor beta chain. These data are taken from a study of early T cells in non-severe SARS-CoV-2 infection. TCRdb independently ran MiXCR on the 5' RACE reads; one entry per CDR3 protein. The sample includes about 45,000 distinct CDR3 sequences, approximately 10% seen only once; the top ten take just over 20%. CDR1 is SGHAT, CDR2 FQNNGV, per germline. CDR3 length: 15 residues. Germline trimming cut 5 bases from V and 10 bases from J; bases unmatched to any gene: 8. The origin of this receptor is an adult who was a healthcare worker with PCR-confirmed SARS-CoV-2 infection or an uninfected control (not recorded which). The chain carries TRBV11-2 and TRBJ1-6; 10 bases map to TRBD1. Material: whole blood. The CDR3 loop reads CASSPPGTGVSPLHF. In DNA form, the CDR3 reads TGTGCCAGCAGCCCCCCCGGGACAGGGGTATCACCCCTCCACTTT.